The 23 T cell receptor beta chains presented below share a single source sample, sequenced in a study of regulatory T cells in long-lasting Graves disease. CDR3 regions were amplified by Arm-PCR using iRepertoire HTBI primers to build TCR beta libraries. MiXCR was run by TCRdb on the multiplex PCR reads, yielding one entry per CDR3 protein. Of around 230,000 distinct CDR3 sequences in the sample, 15% to 20% are singletons; the top ten hold less than 25%. Time point denoted: newly diagnosed GD, antithyroid drugs for less than 3 months. Generation of the TCR library employed RNA extracted from PBMCs. Sequencing used peripheral blood mononuclear cells (PBMCs), obtained at new diagnosis, from a patient treated with antithyroid drugs. Source of these receptors: a female donor with Graves disease.

This clonotype was found many times. The chain uses TRBV20-1 and TRBJ2-1, with 9 bases identical to TRBD2. The CDR3 contains 15 residues. The ends lost 2 bases at V and 7 bases at J; junction bases unmatched: 9. The V gene's germline CDR1 is DFQATT and CDR2 SNEGSKA (reference sequence). DNA of the CDR3: TGCAGTGCTAGATCTTTTAGCGGGAGTTTTAATGAGCAGTTCTTC. Amino acids: CSARSFSGSFNEQFF.

The chain recombines TRBV18 with TRBJ1-1; 7 bases are a match to TRBD1. V shed 7 bases and J 3 bases; nucleotides not matched to a gene: 14. This CDR3 is 16 amino acids long. Germline CDR1 is KGHSH and CDR2 is LQKENI. The CDR3 DNA sequence: TGTGCCAGCTTGACAGGGTCCAGCAGGACCTACACTGAAGCTTTCTTT. Translating it yields CASLTGSSRTYTEAFF.

This clonotype was recorded a few times. The chain uses TRBV7-2 and TRBJ2-7, with 10 bases aligning to TRBD2. The CDR3 is 15 residues long. In germline, CDR1 is SGHTA, CDR2 FQGNSA. The trim removed 1 base at V and 5 bases at J, leaving 5 bases unmatched. In DNA form, the CDR3 reads TGTGCCAGCAGCTTAGGACTAGCGGGCCCGGACGAGCAGTACTTC. It codes for CASSLGLAGPDEQYF. The full variable domain, with the rest looked up from reference TRBV7-2 and TRBJ2-7, is GAGVSQSPSNKVTEKGKDVELRCDPISGHTALYWYRQSLGQGLEFLIYFQGNSAPDKSGLPSDRFSAERTGGSVSTLTIQRTQQEDSAVYLCASSLGLAGPDEQYFGPGTRLTVT.

This clonotype has ten or more counts. The CDR3 DNA follows: TGCAGCGTTCGTGGACAGGGCGATTACCAAGAGACCCAGTACTTC. Its protein product is CSVRGQGDYQETQYF. The chain has TRBV29-1 and TRBJ2-5; 8 bases are shared with TRBD1. The CDR3 runs 15 residues. Germline CDR1 and CDR2: SQVTM and ANQGSEA. With V trimmed by 5 bases and J by 0 bases, 8 bases remained unmatched. The full variable domain, with the rest looked up from reference TRBV29-1 and TRBJ2-5, is SAVISQKPSRDICQRGTSLTIQCQVDSQVTMMFWYRQQPGQSLTLIATANQGSEATYESGFVIDKFPISRPNLTFSTLTVSNMSPEDSSIYLCSVRGQGDYQETQYFGPGTRLLVL.

This clonotype was observed once. This rearrangement joins TRBV10-3 to TRBJ1-2; D call uncertain. Germline-derived CDR1 and CDR2 are ENHRY and SYGVKD. V gave up 4 bases and J gave up 4 bases, with 7 bases separating them. The CDR3 has 12 amino acids. CDR3 in DNA: TGTGCCATCAGTGGGGAAAGCTATGGCTACACCTTC. Translated: CAISGESYGYTF.

Ten or more counts support this clonotype. V and J are TRBV20-1 and TRBJ2-1, with 16 bases lining up with TRBD2. This CDR3 contains 18 residues. Trimming took 6 bases from V and 8 from J; bases not matched to a gene: 16. CDR1 and CDR2 from the germline V gene are DFQATT and SNEGSKA (reference sequence). The CDR3 loop is CSAPGTSGRALSMDEQFF. The CDR3, as DNA: TGCAGTGCCCCAGGGACTAGCGGGAGGGCCCTCTCAATGGATGAGCAGTTCTTC.

This clonotype was counted only a few times. The rearrangement links TRBV20-1 to TRBJ1-4; a weak D match, TRBD1 (5 bases). V dropped 3 bases and J dropped 7 bases, with 15 bases sitting between them. The germline V gene encodes CDR1 DFQATT and CDR2 SNEGSKA (reference sequence). The CDR3 loop spans 14 amino acids. CDR3 DNA sequence: TGCAGTGCTAGGATGGCAGGGTCCCGTGAAAAACTGTTTTTT. It specifies CSARMAGSREKLFF.

This clonotype appeared many times. J is TRBJ1-3 and V is TRBV28; no definite D call. The germline gives CDR1 MDHEN, CDR2 SYDVKM. The CDR3 is 13 residues long. Trimming stripped 6 bases from V and 5 bases from J, with 11 bases between. The chain's CDR3 is CASSPRARNTIYF. As DNA, the CDR3 is TGTGCCAGCAGCCCCCGAGCACGAAACACCATATATTTT. The variable domain in full, with the rest retrieved from reference TRBV28 and TRBJ1-3, is DVKVTQSSRYLVKRTGEKVFLECVQDMDHENMFWYRQDPGLGLRLIYFSYDVKMKEKGDIPEGYSVSREKKERFSLILESASTNQTSMYLCASSPRARNTIYFGEGSWLTVV.

Many counts were recorded for this clonotype. The CDR3 spells CASSSPPTGTGFSGNTIYF. The CDR3 coding sequence is TGTGCCAGCAGCTCGCCCCCAACCGGGACAGGCTTCTCTGGAAACACCATATATTTT. J is TRBJ1-3 and V is TRBV7-3; 8 bases map to TRBD1. Germline CDR1 SGHTA, CDR2 FQGTGA. J was trimmed by 0 bases and V by 4 bases; bases with no gene match: 14. CDR3 length equals 19 residues.

This clonotype appeared many times. The chain is built from TRBV3-1 and TRBJ2-7; no reliable D call. V dropped 1 base and J dropped 5 bases, with 12 bases sitting between them. CDR1 and CDR2 (germline): LGHDT, YNNKEL (reference sequence). The CDR3 extends over 14 amino acids. As DNA, the CDR3 is TGTGCCAGCAGCCAAGGGACCGCTTACCACGAGCAGTACTTC. This gives the protein CASSQGTAYHEQYF.

This clonotype was counted ten times or more. The CDR3 region is CASSSGTSGSRGETQYF. The DNA of the CDR3 is TGTGCCAGCAGCTCGGGGACTAGCGGGAGCCGTGGTGAGACCCAGTACTTC. The chain carries TRBV11-2 and TRBJ2-5; TRBD2 agrees at 14 bases. Unmatched junction bases numbered 9, after V lost 4 bases and J lost 5 bases. The CDR3 loop spans 17 amino acids. Germline CDR1 and CDR2: SGHAT and FQNNGV.

This clonotype was counted many times. The V gene is TRBV3-1, the J gene TRBJ1-2; 8 nucleotides align to TRBD1. Germline V lookup: CDR1 LGHDT, CDR2 YNNKEL (reference sequence). There are 15 residues in the CDR3. The J segment lost 3 bases and the V segment lost 1 base, leaving 4 bases of the junction unmatched. CDR3 bases: TGTGCCAGCAGCCAAGGCCGGACAGGGTACTATGGCTACACCTTC. This sequence encodes CASSQGRTGYYGYTF.

The sample holds many counts of this clonotype. This chain connects TRBV7-2 to TRBJ1-5; the D gene is possibly TRBD1 (6 bases). There are 15 residues in the CDR3. The V end lost 1 base, the J end lost 5 bases, and 12 bases lay between the germline ends. CDR1 is SGHTA and CDR2 is FQGNSA in the germline V gene. The CDR3 DNA reads TGTGCCAGCAGCTTAGAAAGCAGGGGAGATCAGCCCCAGCATTTT. Amino acid sequence: CASSLESRGDQPQHF. Full variable domain (missing parts from reference TRBV7-2 and TRBJ1-5): GAGVSQSPSNKVTEKGKDVELRCDPISGHTALYWYRQSLGQGLEFLIYFQGNSAPDKSGLPSDRFSAERTGGSVSTLTIQRTQQEDSAVYLCASSLESRGDQPQHFGDGTRLSIL.

In its sample, this clonotype was seen many times. The J gene is TRBJ2-1, the V gene TRBV18, with 7 bases fitting TRBD2. The CDR3 is made up of 16 amino acids. Looked up from germline, CDR1 is KGHSH and CDR2 is LQKENI. V trimming: 3 bases; J trimming: 0 bases; junction bases outside the gene matches: 5. The CDR3 region has the DNA TGTGCCAGCTCACCCTCAGCGGGGAACTCCTACAATGAGCAGTTCTTC. Its translation is CASSPSAGNSYNEQFF.

The chain links TRBV4-3 to TRBJ2-2, with 12 bases that match TRBD1. The CDR3 is 16 residues long. The germline CDR1 and CDR2 sequences are LGHNA and YSLEER. Unmatched junction bases numbered 5, after V lost 7 bases and J lost 2 bases. Written as DNA, the CDR3 is TGCGCCAGCACACCCGGGACAGGGGGCAACACCGGGGAGCTGTTTTTT. Translating it yields CASTPGTGGNTGELFF.

This clonotype was counted a few times. A clone one base away is much larger, so this may be a read error. The chain uses TRBV6-1 and TRBJ1-1, with 7 bases that match TRBD1. Germline lookup yields CDR1 MNHNS and CDR2 SASEGT. V shed 1 base and J 1 base; nucleotides not matched to a gene: 0. The CDR3 is 14 amino acids. The CDR3 spells CASSEGQGNTEAFF. CDR3 in DNA: TGTGCCAGCAGTGAAGGACAGGGGAACACTGAAGCTTTCTTT.

This clonotype showed up many times. The genes are TRBV20-1 and TRBJ2-7; D is possibly TRBD2 (5 bases). CDR1 DFQATT and CDR2 SNEGSKA come from the germline V gene (reference sequence). The CDR3 covers 13 residues. Between the trimmed V and J ends, which lost 1 base and 3 bases, there was a span of 10 bases. CDR3 residues: CSARGTEDYEQYF. In DNA form, the CDR3 reads TGCAGTGCTAGAGGGACTGAGGACTACGAGCAGTACTTC.

This clonotype was observed a few times. V is TRBV9 and J is TRBJ2-1; 9 bases are a match to TRBD2. CDR1 is SGDLS, CDR2 YYNGEE, per germline. The CDR3 totals 15 residues. V dropped 3 bases and J dropped 6; count of bases not matched to a gene: 7. The CDR3 loop is CASSASGTRVNEQFF. For the CDR3, the DNA is TGTGCCAGCAGCGCTAGCGGGACAAGGGTCAATGAGCAGTTCTTC.

This clonotype was recorded many times. V is TRBV29-1 and J is TRBJ1-2; D not certain. Trimming took off 1 base at V and 6 bases at J, with 6 bases between the two ends. CDR3 length: 11 amino acids. The germline gives CDR1 SQVTM, CDR2 ANQGSEA. CDR3 sequence: CSVEGQDGYTF. Here the CDR3 DNA reads TGCAGCGTTGAAGGGCAGGATGGCTACACCTTC.

This clonotype has a count of ten or more. The J gene is TRBJ2-4, the V gene TRBV20-1; 8 bases fit TRBD2. V lost 0 bases and J lost 5; bases outside the gene matches: 6. The CDR3 extends over 15 amino acids. Germline-derived CDR1 and CDR2 are DFQATT and SNEGSKA (reference sequence). The CDR3, as DNA: TGCAGTGCTAGAGATTGGGCGGGGGGACAAAACATTCAGTACTTC. Its protein product is CSARDWAGGQNIQYF.

The CDR3 protein is CASSLGLAGGPSGEQFF. The DNA of the CDR3 is TGTGCCAGCAGCTTGGGGTTAGCGGGAGGGCCGTCAGGTGAGCAGTTCTTC. This chain joins TRBV5-4 and TRBJ2-5; 11 bases line up with TRBD2. The better agreement between TRBJ2-1 and the DNA end casts doubt on the J call. The CDR3 covers 17 residues. Germline V gene sequence: CDR1 SGHNT, CDR2 YYREEE (reference sequence).

V usage is TRBV2 and J usage is TRBJ1-2; 8 bases fit TRBD1. V shed 4 bases and J 3 bases; nucleotides not matched to a gene: 7. The CDR3 has 15 amino acids. Germline CDR1 reads SNHLY; CDR2 reads FYNNEI. CDR3 sequence: CASSVSQGADYGYTF. The CDR3 region has the DNA TGTGCCAGCAGTGTTAGTCAGGGGGCTGACTATGGCTACACCTTC.

This clonotype was counted at least ten times. This chain joins TRBV11-3 and TRBJ1-2; the D is unclear. From germline, CDR1 is SGHNT and CDR2 YENEEA. Trimming stripped 1 base from V and 6 bases from J, with 12 bases between. This CDR3 is built from 14 residues. CDR3 protein: CASSLGAGVDGYTF. As DNA, the CDR3 is TGTGCCAGCAGCTTAGGGGCGGGAGTGGATGGCTACACCTTC.